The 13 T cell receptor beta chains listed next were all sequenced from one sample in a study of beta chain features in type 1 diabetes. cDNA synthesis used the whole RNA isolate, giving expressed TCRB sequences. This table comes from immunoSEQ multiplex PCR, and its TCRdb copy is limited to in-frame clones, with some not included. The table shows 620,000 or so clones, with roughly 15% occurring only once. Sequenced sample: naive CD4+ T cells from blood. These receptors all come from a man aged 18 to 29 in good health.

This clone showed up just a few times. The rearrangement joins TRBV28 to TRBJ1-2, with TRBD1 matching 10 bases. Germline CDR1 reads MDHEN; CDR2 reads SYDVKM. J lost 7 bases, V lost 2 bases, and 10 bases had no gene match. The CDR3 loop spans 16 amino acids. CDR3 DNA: TGTGCCAGCAGTTTACCCGGGACAGGGGTGAAGAGTGGCTACACCTTC. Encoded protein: CASSLPGTGVKSGYTF.

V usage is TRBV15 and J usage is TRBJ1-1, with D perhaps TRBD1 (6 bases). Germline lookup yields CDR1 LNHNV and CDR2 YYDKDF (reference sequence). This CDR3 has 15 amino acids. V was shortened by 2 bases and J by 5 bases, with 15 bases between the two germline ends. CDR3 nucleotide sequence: TGTGCCACCAGCAGACTTTCCTCCAGGGGAACTGAAGCTTTCTTT. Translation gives CATSRLSSRGTEAFF. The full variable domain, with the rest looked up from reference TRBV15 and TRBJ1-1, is DAMVIQNPRYQVTQFGKPVTLSCSQTLNHNVMYWYQQKSSQAPKLLFHYYDKDFNNEADTPDNFQSRRPNTSFCFLDIRSPGLGDTAMYLCATSRLSSRGTEAFFGQGTRLTVV.

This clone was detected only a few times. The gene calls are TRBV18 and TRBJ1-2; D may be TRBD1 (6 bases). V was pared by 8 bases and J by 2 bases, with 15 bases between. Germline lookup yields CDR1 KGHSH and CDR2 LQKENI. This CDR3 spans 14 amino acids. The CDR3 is CASALRDKNYGYTF. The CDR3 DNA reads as TGTGCCAGCGCCCTCCGGGACAAGAACTATGGCTACACCTTC.

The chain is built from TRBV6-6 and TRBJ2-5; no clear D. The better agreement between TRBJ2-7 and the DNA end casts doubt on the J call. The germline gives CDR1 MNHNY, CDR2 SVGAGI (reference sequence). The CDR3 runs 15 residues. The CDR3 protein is CASSYSGPSPYEQYF. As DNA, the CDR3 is TGTGCCAGCAGTTACTCCGGACCATCTCCCTACGAGCAGTACTTC.

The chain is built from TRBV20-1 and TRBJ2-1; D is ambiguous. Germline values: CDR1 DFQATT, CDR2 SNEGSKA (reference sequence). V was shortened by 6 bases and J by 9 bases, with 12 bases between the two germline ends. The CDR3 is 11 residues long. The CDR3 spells CSAPQPAEQFF. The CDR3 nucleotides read TGCAGTGCCCCTCAACCGGCTGAGCAGTTCTTC.

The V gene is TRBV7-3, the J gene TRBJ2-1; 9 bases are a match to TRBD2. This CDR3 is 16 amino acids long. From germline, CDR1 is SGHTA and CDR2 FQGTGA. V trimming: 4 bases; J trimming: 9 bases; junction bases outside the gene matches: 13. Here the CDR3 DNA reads TGTGCCAGCAGCTCGAGATTAGCGGGAGAGAAGGGTGAGCAGTTCTTC. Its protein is CASSSRLAGEKGEQFF.

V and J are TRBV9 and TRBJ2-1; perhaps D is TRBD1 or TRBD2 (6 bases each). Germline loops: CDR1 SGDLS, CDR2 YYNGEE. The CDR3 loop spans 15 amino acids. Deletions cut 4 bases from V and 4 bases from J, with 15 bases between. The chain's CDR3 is CASSTGTRVYNEQFF. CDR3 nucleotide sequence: TGTGCCAGCAGCACAGGGACTCGAGTGTACAATGAGCAGTTCTTC.

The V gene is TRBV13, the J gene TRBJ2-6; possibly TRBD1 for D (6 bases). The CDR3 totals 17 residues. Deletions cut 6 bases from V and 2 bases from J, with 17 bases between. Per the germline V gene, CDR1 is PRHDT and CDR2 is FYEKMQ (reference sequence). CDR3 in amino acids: CASRAQQGTTGANVLTF. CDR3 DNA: TGTGCCAGCAGGGCGCAACAGGGTACGACTGGGGCCAACGTCCTGACTTTC.

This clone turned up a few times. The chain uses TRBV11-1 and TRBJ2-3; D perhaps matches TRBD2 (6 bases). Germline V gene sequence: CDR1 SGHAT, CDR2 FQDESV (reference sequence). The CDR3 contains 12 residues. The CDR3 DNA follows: TGTGCTGGGGGGACGAACACAGATACGCAGTATTTT. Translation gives CAGGTNTDTQYF.

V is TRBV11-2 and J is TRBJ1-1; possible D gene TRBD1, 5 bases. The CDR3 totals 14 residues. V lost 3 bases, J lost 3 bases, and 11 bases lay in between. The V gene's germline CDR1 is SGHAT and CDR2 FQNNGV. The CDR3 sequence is CASSFRGEDTEAFF. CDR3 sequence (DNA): TGTGCCAGCAGCTTCCGGGGGGAGGACACTGAAGCTTTCTTT.

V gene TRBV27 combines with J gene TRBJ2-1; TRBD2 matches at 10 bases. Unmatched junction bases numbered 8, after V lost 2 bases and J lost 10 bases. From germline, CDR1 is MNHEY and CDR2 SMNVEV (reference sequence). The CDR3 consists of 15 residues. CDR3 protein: CASSLLLAGDGEQFF. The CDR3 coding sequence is TGTGCCAGCAGTTTACTTCTAGCGGGAGACGGAGAGCAGTTCTTC.

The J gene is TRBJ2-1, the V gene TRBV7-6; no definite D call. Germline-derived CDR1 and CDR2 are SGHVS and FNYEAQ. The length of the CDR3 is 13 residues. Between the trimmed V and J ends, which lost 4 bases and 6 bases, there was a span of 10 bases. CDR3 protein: CASSSSPRNEQFF. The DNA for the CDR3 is TGTGCCAGCAGCTCCAGCCCGCGCAATGAGCAGTTCTTC.

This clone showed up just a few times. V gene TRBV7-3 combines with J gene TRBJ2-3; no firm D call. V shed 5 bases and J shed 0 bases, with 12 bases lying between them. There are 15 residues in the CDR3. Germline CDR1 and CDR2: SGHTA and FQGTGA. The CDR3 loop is CASSPLGPSTDTQYF. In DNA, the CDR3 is TGTGCCAGCAGCCCCCTGGGCCCAAGCACAGATACGCAGTATTTT.